The 9 T cell receptor beta chains listed next were all sequenced from one sample in a study of blood T cell repertoires in COVID-19. The repertoire was sequenced with immunoSEQ multiplex PCR; TCRdb's copy has only in-frame clones and lacks some. The sample lists 250,000 to 300,000 clones, approximately 80% seen once, with 2.5% to 3% in the top ten. Input material: peripheral blood. These TCRs come from a woman aged 55-69 years with active or convalescent COVID-19.

The chain recombines TRBV4-1 with TRBJ1-2; tentatively, D is TRBD1 (5 bases). CDR1 is MGHRA, CDR2 YSYEKL, per germline. V was cut by 1 base and J by 12 bases, with 18 bases left in between. The CDR3 totals 14 residues. CDR3 coding DNA: TGCGCCAGCAGCCAAGCAGGGACTCCAGACGCCCACACCTTC. It translates to CASSQAGTPDAHTF.

The rearrangement links TRBV19 to TRBJ1-1, with 11 bases that match TRBD1. The CDR3 runs 18 residues. The V gene's germline CDR1 is LNHDA and CDR2 SQIVND (reference sequence). Trimming removed 6 bases from V and 5 bases from J; junction bases left unmatched: 17. The CDR3 DNA follows: TGTGCCAGTAGGCGAATGTATCTGGGACAGGGGGATATAACTGAAGCTTTCTTT. Its translation is CASRRMYLGQGDITEAFF.

The genes are TRBV7-9 and TRBJ1-2; 10 bases agree with TRBD1. Germline CDR1 SEHNR, CDR2 FQNEAQ (reference sequence). The V and J ends lost 5 bases and 5 bases, in that order; junction bases with no gene match: 17. This CDR3 spans 18 amino acids. The CDR3 reads CASSTGQGGTMAGYGYTF. The CDR3, as DNA: TGTGCCAGCAGCACCGGACAGGGGGGAACTATGGCGGGGTATGGCTACACCTTC.

The genes are TRBV2 and TRBJ2-6, with D tentatively TRBD2 (6 bases). This CDR3 is built from 14 residues. Trimming cost V 6 bases and J 2 bases, with 8 bases left between them. Germline CDR1 and CDR2: SNHLY and FYNNEI. Here the CDR3 reads CASRRGAGANVLTF. In DNA, the CDR3 is TGTGCCAGCAGGCGGGGTGCTGGGGCCAACGTCCTGACTTTC. Supplemented by reference TRBV2 and TRBJ2-6, the full variable domain reads EPEVTQTPSHQVTQMGQEVILRCVPISNHLYFYWYRQILGQKVEFLVSFYNNEISEKSEIFDDQFSVERPDGSNFTLKIRSTKLEDSAMYFCASRRGAGANVLTFGAGSRLTVL.

The chain carries TRBV4-2 and TRBJ2-2, with 8 nucleotides matching TRBD1. The germline CDR1 and CDR2 sequences are LGHNA and YNFKEQ. The CDR3 consists of 17 residues. The trim removed 0 bases at V and 4 bases at J, leaving 7 bases unmatched. CDR3 in amino acids: CASSQDAGTGITGELFF. The CDR3 DNA follows: TGTGCCAGCAGCCAAGACGCCGGGACAGGAATCACCGGGGAGCTGTTTTTT.

The chain combines TRBV11-2 with TRBJ1-6; D call uncertain. Germline CDR1 SGHAT, CDR2 FQNNGV. Trimming pared 3 bases from V and 6 bases from J, leaving 3 bases between. The CDR3 has 12 amino acids. CDR3 coding DNA: TGTGCCAGCAGCTTCTTTAATTCACCCCTCCACTTT. Translating gives CASSFFNSPLHF.

The chain links TRBV7-2 to TRBJ1-1; D unclear. From germline, CDR1 is SGHTA and CDR2 FQGNSA. CDR3 size: 17 residues. Trimming removed 0 bases at V and 0 bases at J, with 14 bases between. For the CDR3, the DNA is TGTGCCAGCAGCTTAGCGCGGCAGTACTACATGAACACTGAAGCTTTCTTT. Translation gives CASSLARQYYMNTEAFF.

The chain is built from TRBV9 and TRBJ2-2, with 7 bases lining up with TRBD2. The CDR3 is 14 amino acids. Germline V gene data show CDR1 as SGDLS and CDR2 as YYNGEE. V gave up 4 bases and J gave up 10 bases; unmatched junction bases: 10. The CDR3 spells CASSQRAGREELFF. CDR3 DNA: TGTGCCAGCAGCCAAAGAGCGGGGCGGGAGGAGCTGTTTTTT.

The rearrangement links TRBV27 to TRBJ2-1, with D hard to call. Germline assignment: CDR1 MNHEY and CDR2 SMNVEV (reference sequence). V was shortened by 2 bases and J by 1 base, with 6 bases between the two germline ends. This CDR3 has 14 amino acids. As DNA, the CDR3 is TGTGCCAGCAGTTTACGCAGGTCCTACAATGAGCAGTTCTTC. Protein: CASSLRRSYNEQFF.